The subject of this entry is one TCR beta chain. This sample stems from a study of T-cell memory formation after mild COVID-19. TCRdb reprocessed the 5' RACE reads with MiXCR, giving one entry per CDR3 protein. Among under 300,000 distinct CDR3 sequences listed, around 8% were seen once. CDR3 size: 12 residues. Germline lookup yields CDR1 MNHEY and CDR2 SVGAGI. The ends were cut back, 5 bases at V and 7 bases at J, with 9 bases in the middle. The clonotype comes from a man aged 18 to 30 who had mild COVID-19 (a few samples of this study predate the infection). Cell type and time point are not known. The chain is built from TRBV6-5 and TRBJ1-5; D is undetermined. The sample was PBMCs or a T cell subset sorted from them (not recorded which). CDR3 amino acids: CASSTGRQPQHF. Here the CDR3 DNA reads TGTGCCAGCAGTACGGGCCGGCAGCCCCAGCATTTT.